This TCR beta chain derives from a study of cytomegalovirus exposure and HLA in healthy donors. At the level of the study: From about 179 million T cells, an earlier analysis saw 117 million unique TCR beta sequences. Overall study findings and caveats: Rare TCR sequences predominated, though certain public TCRs were found in many donors.

PCR employed 60 Vbeta and 13 Jbeta primers. Assay: immunoSEQ multiplex PCR; the TCRdb copy retains only in-frame clones and omits some. The sample shows over 90,000 clones, over 80% of them seen only once. CDR1 is SGDLS and CDR2 is YYNGEE in the germline V gene. V lost 3 bases to trimming and J lost 6 bases, with 14 bases between them. This CDR3 has 14 residues. This clone was seen more than once but under ten times. The target antigen is unknown. Specimen: PBMCs. The chain links TRBV9 to TRBJ2-3; possibly TRBD2 for D (6 bases). The TCR was taken from a man aged 35-49 years in good health and CMV-seronegative. DNA of the CDR3: TGTGCCAGCAGCGCCCTCGGGGGTCGGGATACGCAGTATTTT. Its protein product is CASSALGGRDTQYF.